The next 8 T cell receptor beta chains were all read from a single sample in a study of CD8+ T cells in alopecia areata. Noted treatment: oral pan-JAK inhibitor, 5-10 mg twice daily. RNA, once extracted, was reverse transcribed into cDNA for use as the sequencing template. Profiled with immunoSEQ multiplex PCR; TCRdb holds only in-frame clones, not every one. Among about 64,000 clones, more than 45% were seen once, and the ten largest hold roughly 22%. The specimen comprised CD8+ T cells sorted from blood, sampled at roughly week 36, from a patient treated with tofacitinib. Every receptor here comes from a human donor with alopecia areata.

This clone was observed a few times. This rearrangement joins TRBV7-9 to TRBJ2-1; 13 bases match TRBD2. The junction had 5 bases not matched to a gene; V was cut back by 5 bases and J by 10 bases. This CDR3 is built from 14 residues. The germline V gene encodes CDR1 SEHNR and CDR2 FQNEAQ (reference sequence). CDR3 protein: CASSPPGLAGEQFF. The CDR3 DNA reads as TGTGCCAGCAGCCCACCGGGACTAGCGGGAGAGCAGTTCTTC.

The chain's CDR3 is CASSQDLEADGQYF. CDR3 coding DNA: TGCGCCAGCAGCCAAGATCTGGAGGCAGACGGGCAGTACTTC. The chain couples TRBV4-3 to TRBJ2-7, with D possibly matching TRBD2 (5 bases). This CDR3 comprises 14 residues. With 0 bases removed from V and 9 bases from J, the gap between germline ends came to 15 bases. Germline CDR1 and CDR2: LGHNA and YSLEER.

CDR3 sequence (DNA): TGTGCCAGCAGCTCGACCAGGGCTTTACGCAATGAGCAGTTCTTC. This sequence encodes CASSSTRALRNEQFF. V is TRBV7-9 and J is TRBJ2-1; tentatively, D is TRBD1 (5 bases). CDR1 is SEHNR and CDR2 is FQNEAQ in the germline V gene (reference sequence). The V end was cut by 4 bases, the J end by 6 bases, with 16 bases between. This CDR3 spans 15 amino acids.

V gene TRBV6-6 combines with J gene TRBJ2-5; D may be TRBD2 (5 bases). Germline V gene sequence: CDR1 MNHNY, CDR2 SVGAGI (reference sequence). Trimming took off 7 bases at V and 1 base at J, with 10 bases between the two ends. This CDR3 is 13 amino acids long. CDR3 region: CASTKLAQETQYF. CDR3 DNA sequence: TGTGCCAGCACTAAGCTAGCCCAAGAGACCCAGTACTTC.

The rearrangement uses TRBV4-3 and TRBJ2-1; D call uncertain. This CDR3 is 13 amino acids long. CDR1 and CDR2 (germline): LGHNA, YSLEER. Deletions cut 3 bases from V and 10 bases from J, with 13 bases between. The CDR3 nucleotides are TGCGCCAGCAGCCACCCCAACCTCAAGGAGCAGTTCTTC. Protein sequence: CASSHPNLKEQFF.

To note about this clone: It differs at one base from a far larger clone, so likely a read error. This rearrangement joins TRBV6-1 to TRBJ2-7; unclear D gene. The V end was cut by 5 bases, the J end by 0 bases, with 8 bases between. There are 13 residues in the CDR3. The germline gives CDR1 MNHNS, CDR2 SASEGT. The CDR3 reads CASSFASSYEQYF. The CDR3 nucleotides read TGTGCCAGCAGTTTTGCCAGCTCCTACGAGCAGTACTTC.

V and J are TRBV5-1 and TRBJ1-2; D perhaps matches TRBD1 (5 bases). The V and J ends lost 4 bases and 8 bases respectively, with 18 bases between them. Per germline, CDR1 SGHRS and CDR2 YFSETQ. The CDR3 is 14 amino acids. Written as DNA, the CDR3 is TGCGCCAGCAGCCCGGGACGGAAAAAAGAGGGCTACACCTTC. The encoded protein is CASSPGRKKEGYTF.

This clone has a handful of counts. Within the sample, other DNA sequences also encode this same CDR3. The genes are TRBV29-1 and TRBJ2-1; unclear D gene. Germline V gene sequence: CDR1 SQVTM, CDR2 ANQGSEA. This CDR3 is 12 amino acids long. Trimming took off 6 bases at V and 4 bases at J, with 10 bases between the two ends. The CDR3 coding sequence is TGCAGCGTAGAGGCCCGGTACAATGAGCAGTTCTTC. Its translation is CSVEARYNEQFF.